The present T cell receptor beta chain was sequenced within a study of regulatory T cells in long-lasting Graves disease. Study-wide findings and caveats: Tissue studied was limited to peripheral blood, excluding thyroid tissue. When disease was persistent, TRBV28, TRBJ1-2 and TRBJ2-5 were the favored segments. Those with persistent Graves' had less TCR diversity than newly diagnosed patients. Those with persistent disease had in common more public clonotypes (about 3,000) than new patients (approximately 970).

With iRepertoire HTBI primers and Arm-PCR of CDR3 regions, TCR beta libraries were built. TCRdb independently ran MiXCR on the multiplex PCR reads; one entry per CDR3 protein. The table lists a few hundred thousand distinct CDR3 sequences, around a fifth of them singletons. This clonotype was observed at least ten times. Its antigen is still unknown. The time point: persistent/refractory GD, antithyroid drugs over 5 years with positive TRAb. The authors made the TCR library using RNA they extracted from PBMCs. Germline values: CDR1 SNHLY, CDR2 FYNNEI. V was clipped by 4 bases and J by 7 bases, with 16 bases between them. This CDR3 is 14 amino acids long.

The rearrangement joins TRBV2 to TRBJ1-1, with D hard to call. The source is a female donor with Graves disease. The sample consisted of peripheral blood mononuclear cells (PBMCs), taken when the disease was refractory, from a patient treated with antithyroid drugs. The CDR3 nucleotides read TGTGCCAGCAGTGGGGTTCTGGGCGTTGATGAAGCTTTCTTT. Amino acids: CASSGVLGVDEAFF.